One sample yielded the 9 T cell receptor beta chains listed below, sequenced in a study of blood T cell repertoires in COVID-19. The table came from immunoSEQ multiplex PCR; TCRdb's copy has only in-frame clones and leaves some out. The table lists approximately 91,000 clones, roughly 80% of them singletons. Sequencing was done on a sample of peripheral blood. The receptors here all came from a human donor in a cohort sampled during active COVID-19.

The rearrangement links TRBV11-2 to TRBJ2-7; TRBD2 agrees at 15 bases. Per germline, CDR1 SGHAT and CDR2 FQNNGV. V lost 5 bases and J lost 5; bases outside the gene matches: 7. The CDR3 consists of 16 residues. As DNA, the CDR3 is TGTGCCAGCAGCATCCAGGGACTAGCGGGAGGTAACGAGCAGTACTTC. This gives the protein CASSIQGLAGGNEQYF.

CDR3 residues: CASSLREGLGEQYF. In nucleotides, the CDR3 is TGTGCCAGCAGCTTACGGGAAGGGCTTGGCGAGCAGTACTTC. The V call is TRBV7-2, the J call TRBJ2-7, with D perhaps TRBD2 (5 bases). CDR3 length: 14 residues. CDR1 and CDR2 (germline): SGHTA, FQGNSA. V gave up 2 bases and J gave up 6 bases, with 14 bases separating them.

The V call is TRBV15, the J call TRBJ1-3; no definite D call. Germline lookup yields CDR1 LNHNV and CDR2 YYDKDF (reference sequence). Trimming cost V 0 bases and J 4 bases, with 13 bases left between them. This CDR3 is 16 amino acids long. CDR3 nucleotide sequence: TGTGCCACCAGCAGAGATCTGGGCTTTTCGGGAAACACCATATATTTT. Translation gives CATSRDLGFSGNTIYF.

The chain uses TRBV7-6 and TRBJ2-1, with 8 nucleotides matching TRBD2. The germline CDR1 and CDR2 sequences are SGHVS and FNYEAQ. V was pared by 2 bases and J by 4 bases, with 13 bases of the junction left unmatched. The CDR3 runs to 18 residues. The CDR3 loop reads CASSLTLATGGGYNEQFF. The CDR3 DNA sequence: TGTGCCAGCAGCTTAACGCTAGCCACGGGGGGGGGATACAATGAGCAGTTCTTC.

The chain joins TRBV21-1 to TRBJ2-7; the listed D gene, TRBD2, was not tested against the DNA. TRBV21-1 is flagged as a pseudogene. The CDR3 loop spans 18 amino acids. The CDR3: CASSKWIPWSGETYEQYF. The CDR3, as DNA: TGTGCCAGCAGCAAATGGATTCCGTGGAGCGGGGAAACCTACGAGCAGTACTTC.

The CDR3 sequence is CASSYLLRGSEQYF. The CDR3 bases are TGTGCCAGCAGTTATCTCTTAAGAGGGAGTGAGCAGTACTTC. The chain joins TRBV6-5 to TRBJ2-7; D may be TRBD2 (5 bases). Looked up from germline, CDR1 is MNHEY and CDR2 is SVGAGI. V lost 3 bases and J lost 7, with 16 bases in between. CDR3 length equals 14 residues.

The V call is TRBV29-1, the J call TRBJ2-1; 8 nucleotides agree with TRBD2. The CDR3 contains 16 residues. Germline lookup yields CDR1 SQVTM and CDR2 ANQGSEA. V was pared by 7 bases and J by 1 base, with 12 bases of the junction left unmatched. The CDR3 spells CSALTYSGASYNEQFF. The CDR3 nucleotides are TGCAGCGCCCTCACCTATAGCGGGGCGTCCTACAATGAGCAGTTCTTC.

The V gene is TRBV6-5, the J gene TRBJ1-5; 11 bases align to TRBD1. This CDR3 has 14 amino acids. Germline trimming cut 5 bases from V and 9 bases from J; bases unmatched to any gene: 6. Germline-derived CDR1 and CDR2 are MNHEY and SVGAGI. CDR3 protein: CASSPGTGGSPQHF. The CDR3 DNA is TGTGCCAGCAGTCCGGGGACAGGGGGATCGCCCCAGCATTTT.

J is TRBJ2-6 and V is TRBV3-1 (or the pseudogene TRBV3-2), with D tentatively TRBD2 (7 bases). Deletions cut 0 bases from V and 18 bases from J, with 15 bases between. The CDR3 extends over 13 amino acids. Germline V lookup: CDR1 LGHDT, CDR2 YNNKEL (reference sequence). The CDR3 here is CASSQEVRGAQTF. CDR3 sequence (DNA): TGTGCCAGCAGCCAAGAGGTCCGGGGGGCCCAGACTTTC.